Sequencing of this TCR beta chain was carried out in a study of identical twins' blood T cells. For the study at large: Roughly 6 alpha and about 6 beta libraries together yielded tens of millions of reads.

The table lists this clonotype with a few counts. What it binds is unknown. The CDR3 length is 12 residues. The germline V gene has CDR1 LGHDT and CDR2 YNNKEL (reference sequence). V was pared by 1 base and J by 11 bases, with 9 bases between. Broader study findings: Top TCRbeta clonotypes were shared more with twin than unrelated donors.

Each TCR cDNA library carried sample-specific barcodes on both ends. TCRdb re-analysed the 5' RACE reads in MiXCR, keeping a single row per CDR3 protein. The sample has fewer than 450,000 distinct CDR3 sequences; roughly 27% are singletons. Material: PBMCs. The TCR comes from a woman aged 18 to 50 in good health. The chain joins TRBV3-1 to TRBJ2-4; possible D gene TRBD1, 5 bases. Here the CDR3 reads CASSQVQGLQYF. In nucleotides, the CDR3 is TGTGCCAGCAGCCAAGTCCAGGGTCTTCAGTACTTC.